This TCR beta chain was observed in a study of shared clonotypes between healthy human individuals. The data were produced by immunoSEQ multiplex PCR, yet TCRdb's version contains in-frame clones alone and is incomplete. The table has roughly 650,000 clones, about 96% seen once. This CDR3 has 13 amino acids. Trimming took off 4 bases at V and 5 bases at J, with 11 bases between the two ends. Germline CDR1 is SGHVS and CDR2 is FQNEAQ. This receptor was taken from a woman between 25 and 40 years old in good health. This sequence joins TRBV7-8 and TRBJ1-1, with D possibly matching TRBD1 (6 bases). The sequencing input was naive CD4+ T cells sorted from blood. Indicated subset: CD45RA+ positively selected. CDR3 sequence reads: CASSSRGQTEAFF. Written as DNA, the CDR3 is TGTGCCAGCAGCTCACGGGGGCAAACTGAAGCTTTCTTT.